The entry that follows covers one TCR beta chain sequence. As originally analysed: From reference gene primer amplification, estimates of nucleated cell counts were derived. Sequenced by immunoSEQ multiplex PCR; TCRdb stores in-frame clones only, minus some. V and J calls and clone size follow that table, whereas D and trimming were derived from the DNA. The sample carries roughly 130,000 clones, just under 85% recorded once. The source of the sample is a study of blood T cell repertoires in COVID-19. On the study more broadly: From the United States, Italy and Spain came samples of acute and convalescent COVID-19.

The sample was peripheral blood. The TCR comes from a woman aged 45 to 65 with acute or convalescent COVID-19.

The CDR3, as DNA: TGCGCCAGCAGCTTGAGGGTAGCGGGGGATAAGACCCAGTACTTC. This translates into CASSLRVAGDKTQYF. This chain joins TRBV5-1 and TRBJ2-5, with 9 nucleotides matching TRBD2. J lost 6 bases, V lost 1 base, and 7 bases had no gene match. The CDR3 has 15 amino acids. The germline CDR1 and CDR2 sequences are SGHRS and YFSETQ.